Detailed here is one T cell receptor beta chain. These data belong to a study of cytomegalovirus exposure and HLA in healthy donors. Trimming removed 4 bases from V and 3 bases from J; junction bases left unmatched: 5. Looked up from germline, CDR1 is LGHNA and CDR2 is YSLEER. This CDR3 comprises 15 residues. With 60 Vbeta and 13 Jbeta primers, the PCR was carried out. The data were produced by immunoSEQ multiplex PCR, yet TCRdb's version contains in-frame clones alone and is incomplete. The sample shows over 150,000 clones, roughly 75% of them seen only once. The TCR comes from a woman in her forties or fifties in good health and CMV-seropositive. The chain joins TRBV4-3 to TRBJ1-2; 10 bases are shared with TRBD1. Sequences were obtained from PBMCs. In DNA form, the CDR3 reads TGCGCCAGCAGCCCAGGAGGGACAGGGGACTATGGCTACACCTTC. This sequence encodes CASSPGGTGDYGYTF.